This passage covers 10 T cell receptor beta chains from one sample sequenced in a study of beta chain features in type 1 diabetes. Of the isolated RNA, all was reverse transcribed, and so the sequenced material was expressed TCRB transcripts. Sequenced by immunoSEQ multiplex PCR; TCRdb stores in-frame clones only, minus some. This table has hundreds of thousands of clones, less than 20% appearing once. Sequences were obtained from naive CD4+ T cells from blood. Receptors originate from a man younger than 35 in good health.

This clone was observed a handful of times. The rearrangement links TRBV2 to TRBJ1-4, with D unresolved. Germline assignment: CDR1 SNHLY and CDR2 FYNNEI. The CDR3 spans 15 residues. Between the trimmed V and J ends, which lost 7 bases and 7 bases, there was a span of 19 bases. The CDR3 DNA reads as TGTGCCAGCAAAGAATTGGGCGCTTCGATTGAAAAACTGTTTTTT. It is translated as CASKELGASIEKLFF. Together with reference TRBV2 and TRBJ1-4, the CDR3 gives the full variable domain: EPEVTQTPSHQVTQMGQEVILRCVPISNHLYFYWYRQILGQKVEFLVSFYNNEISEKSEIFDDQFSVERPDGSNFTLKIRSTKLEDSAMYFCASKELGASIEKLFFGSGTQLSVL.

This clone has more than one count but fewer than ten. Here the CDR3 reads CASSWGQAYGYTF. Written as DNA, the CDR3 is TGTGCCAGCAGCTGGGGACAGGCGTATGGCTACACCTTC. The V gene is TRBV5-4, the J gene TRBJ1-2; TRBD1 matches 8 bases. Germline V CDR1 and CDR2: SGHNT, YYREEE (reference sequence). V shed 3 bases, J shed 5 bases, and the junction held 3 bases outside the gene matches. The CDR3 length is 13 residues.

This clone turned up a few times. This chain connects TRBV7-9 to TRBJ2-3, with D perhaps matching TRBD1 or TRBD2 (5 bases each). Germline CDR1 reads SEHNR; CDR2 reads FQNEAQ (reference sequence). This CDR3 has 16 amino acids. Trimming removed 5 bases at V and 2 bases at J, with 17 bases between. The CDR3: CASSPLRGIFTDTQYF. In nucleotides, the CDR3 is TGTGCCAGCAGCCCCCTGAGGGGAATCTTCACAGATACGCAGTATTTT.

The rearrangement joins TRBV19 to TRBJ1-5; perhaps TRBD1 as D (5 bases). The V end was cut by 7 bases, the J end by 7 bases, with 20 bases between. This CDR3 region has 15 residues. Germline CDR1 reads LNHDA; CDR2 reads SQIVND (reference sequence). CDR3 loop: CASTTTVGGYQPQHF. CDR3 nucleotides: TGTGCCAGTACTACCACGGTGGGGGGGTACCAGCCCCAGCATTTT.

Remarks on this clone: Additional DNA sequences in this sample encode the identical CDR3. This chain uses TRBV18 with TRBJ2-1, with D tentatively TRBD1 (5 bases). Per germline, CDR1 KGHSH and CDR2 LQKENI. Trimming took off 2 bases at V and 4 bases at J, with 6 bases between the two ends. The CDR3 totals 13 residues. CDR3 in DNA: TGTGCCAGCTCACCAAGGGGTTACAATGAGCAGTTCTTC. Translating it yields CASSPRGYNEQFF. Supplemented by reference TRBV18 and TRBJ2-1, the full variable domain reads NAGVMQNPRHLVRRRGQEARLRCSPMKGHSHVYWYRQLPEEGLKFMVYLQKENIIDESGMPKERFSAEFPKEGPSILRIQQVVRGDSAAYFCASSPRGYNEQFFGPGTRLTVL.

There are a few counts of this clone. This chain uses TRBV23-1 with TRBJ2-7; D remains unclear. TRBV23-1 is annotated as an ORF whose role is uncertain. The CDR3 contains 11 residues. V lost 5 bases to trimming and J lost 6 bases, with 8 bases between them. The CDR3 region is CASSNSGEQYF. The CDR3, as DNA: TGCGCCAGCAGTAACTCGGGCGAGCAGTACTTC.

The rearrangement joins TRBV7-2 to TRBJ1-1, with D uncertain. This CDR3 region has 14 residues. Germline CDR1 SGHTA, CDR2 FQGNSA. Trimming left V 5 bases short and J 3 bases short, with 13 bases between. The CDR3 is CASSAQRMDTEAFF. As DNA, the CDR3 is TGTGCCAGCAGCGCTCAGAGGATGGACACTGAAGCTTTCTTT.

The CDR3 reads CASSYDLESYEQYF. In DNA form, the CDR3 reads TGTGCCAGCAGTTACGATCTAGAGAGCTACGAGCAGTACTTC. The gene calls are TRBV6-6 and TRBJ2-7; D gene uncertain. This CDR3 has 14 amino acids. With 2 bases removed from V and 3 bases from J, the gap between germline ends came to 11 bases. The germline CDR1 and CDR2 sequences are MNHNY and SVGAGI (reference sequence).

This clone was detected only a few times. V gene TRBV5-1 combines with J gene TRBJ1-2; D gene ambiguous. Looked up from germline, CDR1 is SGHRS and CDR2 is YFSETQ. The CDR3 extends over 14 amino acids. The V gene lost 1 base and the J gene lost 4 bases, with 11 bases spanning the gap. The CDR3 region is CASSLIDGGYGYTF. DNA of the CDR3: TGCGCCAGCAGCTTGATCGACGGAGGCTATGGCTACACCTTC.

The rearrangement joins TRBV6-5 to TRBJ1-1; D uncertain. The CDR3 spans 12 residues. V lost 0 bases, J lost 2 bases, and 1 base lay in between. Germline-derived CDR1 and CDR2 are MNHEY and SVGAGI. CDR3 DNA sequence: TGTGCCAGCAGTTACTCCAACACTGAAGCTTTCTTT. It codes for CASSYSNTEAFF.